Listed below are T cell receptor beta chains from one sample, sequenced in a study of cytomegalovirus exposure and HLA in healthy donors. Generated by immunoSEQ multiplex PCR, the TCRdb table keeps only in-frame clones and is missing some. Of about 140,000 clones listed, approximately 79% are singletons. The specimen was PBMCs. The origin of the receptors is a female donor in good health and CMV-seronegative. Each CDR3 is given with its conserved first and last residue. Fields, in order: CDR3 protein, CDR3 DNA, V gene, clone size, CDR3 length, D gene, J gene. D genes are given only for firm matches. For some rows the clone size is stated as once, few or many, or as a class when expanded; others skip it.

CASDNSGGISGEQFF | TGTGCCAGCGATAATTCGGGGGGTATTAGCGGGGAGCAGTTCTTC | TRBV2 | . | 15 | TRBD2 | TRBJ2-1
CASSSGGRDFDEQFF | TGCGCCAGCAGCTCGGGAGGACGGGATTTCGATGAGCAGTTCTTC | TRBV5-1 | . | 15 | TRBD2 | TRBJ2-1
CASSLVGDTEAFF | TGTGCCAGCAGCTTAGTAGGGGACACTGAAGCTTTCTTT | TRBV7-9 | . | 13 | . | TRBJ1-1
CASSMGQGPYGYTF | TGTGCCAGTAGCATGGGACAGGGGCCCTATGGCTACACCTTC | TRBV19 | . | 14 | TRBD1 | TRBJ1-2
CASSPIPGGMADTQYF | TGTGCCAGCAGCCCCATACCGGGAGGGATGGCAGATACGCAGTATTTT | TRBV5-6 | . | 16 | TRBD2 | TRBJ2-3
CASSADKVAEAFF | TGTGCCAGCAGTGCCGACAAGGTGGCTGAAGCTTTCTTT | TRBV2 | . | 13 | . | TRBJ1-1
CASSLLATSGGPYEQYF | TGTGCCAGCAGTTTGTTGGCTACTAGCGGGGGGCCCTACGAGCAGTACTTC | TRBV27 | . | 17 | TRBD2 | TRBJ2-7
CAWSLKNRGLGEKLFF | TGTGCCTGGAGTCTAAAGAACAGGGGTTTGGGGGAAAAACTGTTTTTT | TRBV30 | few | 16 | TRBD1 | TRBJ1-4
CASSLGTGKGYGYTF | TGCGCCAGCAGCTTGGGGACAGGGAAGGGCTATGGCTACACCTTC | TRBV5-1 | . | 15 | TRBD1 | TRBJ1-2
CASSLKTSDDEQFF | TGTGCCAGCAGCCTTAAGACTAGCGATGATGAGCAGTTCTTC | TRBV7-6 | . | 14 | TRBD2 | TRBJ2-1
CASSLPGEGSSTYEQYF | TGTGCCAGCAGTTTACCCGGGGAGGGGTCGAGCACCTACGAGCAGTACTTC | TRBV28 | . | 17 | TRBD2 | TRBJ2-7
CAWNAGGGQPQHF | TGTGCCTGGAATGCGGGGGGCGGTCAGCCCCAGCATTTT | TRBV30 | once | 13 | . | TRBJ1-5
CASSLPGVSSYNEQFF | TGTGCCAGCAGCTTACCGGGGGTAAGCTCCTACAATGAGCAGTTCTTC | TRBV11-2 | . | 16 | . | TRBJ2-1
CASSGDRRREKLFF | TGTGCCAGCAGTGGGGACAGGAGGCGTGAAAAACTGTTTTTT | TRBV6-1 | . | 14 | TRBD1 | TRBJ1-4
CASSYGSGREKLFF | TGTGCCAGCAGTTACGGTTCAGGGCGTGAAAAACTGTTTTTT | TRBV6-5 | . | 14 | . | TRBJ1-4
CASSYRTSGYNEQFF | TGTGCCAGCAGTTATCGGACTAGCGGATACAATGAGCAGTTCTTC | TRBV28 | . | 15 | TRBD2 | TRBJ2-1
CASSPGLGVMDEQFF | TGTGCCAGCAGCCCTGGACTAGGGGTTATGGATGAGCAGTTCTTC | TRBV28 | . | 15 | TRBD2 | TRBJ2-1
CASSAYENRGQGGYTF | TGTGCCAGCAGTGCCTATGAGAACAGGGGGCAAGGTGGCTACACCTTC | TRBV25-1 | . | 16 | TRBD1 | TRBJ1-2
CASSLNYGTEAFF | TGCGCCAGCAGCTTGAACTACGGAACTGAAGCTTTCTTT | TRBV5-1 | . | 13 | . | TRBJ1-1
CASSGEGQGGYEQYF | TGTGCCAGCAGTGGTGAAGGCCAGGGGGGCTACGAGCAGTACTTC | TRBV6-1 | . | 15 | . | TRBJ2-7
CASSPPGTVKHEQFF | TGTGCCAGCTCACCGCCCGGGACAGTTAAGCATGAGCAGTTCTTC | TRBV18 | once | 15 | TRBD1 | TRBJ2-1
CASSLRDRQRPDTQYF | TGCGCCAGCAGCCTCCGGGACAGACAAAGACCAGATACGCAGTATTTT | TRBV5-1 | . | 16 | TRBD1 | TRBJ2-3
CASSLQGFNQPQHF | TGTGCCAGCAGTTTACAGGGTTTTAATCAGCCCCAGCATTTT | TRBV27 | once | 14 | . | TRBJ1-5
CSASSGRAKGHNEQFF | TGCAGCGCCTCTAGCGGGAGGGCCAAGGGACACAATGAGCAGTTCTTC | TRBV29-1 | . | 16 | TRBD2 | TRBJ2-1
CASRDRGQPFYGYTF | TGTGCCAGCCGGGACAGGGGGCAGCCCTTCTATGGCTACACCTTC | TRBV28 | . | 15 | TRBD1 | TRBJ1-2
CASSLSSETQYF | TGTGCTAGCAGCTTATCTAGTGAGACCCAGTACTTC | TRBV7-7 | . | 12 | . | TRBJ2-5
CASSFPAGLGTEAFF | TGTGCCAGCAGCTTCCCGGCAGGCCTTGGCACTGAAGCTTTCTTT | TRBV28 | once | 15 | . | TRBJ1-1
CAISEPTSGSKYEQYF | TGTGCCATCAGTGAGCCGACTAGCGGGAGTAAGTACGAGCAGTACTTC | TRBV10-3 | . | 16 | TRBD2 | TRBJ2-7
CASSTSGGSGEKLFF | TGTGCCAGCAGCACAAGTGGGGGGTCCGGTGAAAAACTGTTTTTT | TRBV7-9 | once | 15 | . | TRBJ1-4
CASSASGGANQPQHF | TGTGCCAGCAGTGCCTCTGGTGGGGCAAATCAGCCCCAGCATTTT | TRBV6-1 | . | 15 | . | TRBJ1-5
CSVEESKGQGAFEQYF | TGCAGCGTTGAAGAATCCAAGGGACAGGGGGCGTTCGAGCAGTACTTC | TRBV29-1 | once | 16 | TRBD1 | TRBJ2-7
CASSPDRRSYNEQFF | TGTGCCAGCAGCCCGGACAGGCGGTCCTACAATGAGCAGTTCTTC | TRBV7-9 | . | 15 | TRBD1 | TRBJ2-1
CASSYSTGKRDTIYF | TGTGCCAGCAGTTACTCAACAGGGAAACGGGACACCATATATTTT | TRBV6-5 | . | 15 | . | TRBJ1-3
CASNLGPGIEQYF | TGTGCCAGCAACCTCGGACCGGGGATCGAGCAGTACTTC | TRBV28 | . | 13 | . | TRBJ2-7
CASRESIAEPTDTQYF | TGTGCCAGCAGGGAATCTATAGCAGAACCCACAGATACGCAGTATTTT | TRBV6-1 | . | 16 | . | TRBJ2-3
CASSFRQTNTEAFF | TGTGCCAGCAGTTTCCGACAGACGAACACTGAAGCTTTCTTT | TRBV28 | . | 14 | . | TRBJ1-1
CASSKGQIQETQYF | TGTGCCAGCAGTAAGGGACAGATCCAAGAGACCCAGTACTTC | TRBV9 | . | 14 | TRBD1 | TRBJ2-5
CASSVGRNNYGYTF | TGTGCCAGCAGTGTGGGCAGGAATAACTATGGCTACACCTTC | TRBV6-1 | once | 14 | . | TRBJ1-2
CSVDEWGRAFF | TGCAGCGTTGATGAATGGGGGCGAGCTTTCTTT | TRBV29-1 | . | 11 | . | TRBJ1-1
CASRRDRTDTQYF | TGTGCCAGCAGACGGGACAGAACAGATACGCAGTATTTT | TRBV27 | . | 13 | TRBD1 | TRBJ2-3
CASSLDQGSAYEQYF | TGTGCCAGCAGCTTGGACCAGGGTTCGGCCTACGAGCAGTACTTC | TRBV5-4 | . | 15 | . | TRBJ2-7
CASRTEIQETQYF | TGTGCCAGCAGGACAGAGATCCAAGAGACCCAGTACTTC | TRBV6-5 | . | 13 | . | TRBJ2-5
CASSTPGQGNQPQHF | TGTGCCAGTAGTACTCCGGGACAGGGGAACCAGCCCCAGCATTTT | TRBV19 | . | 15 | TRBD1 | TRBJ1-5
CASSQGLAGAETQYF | TGCGCCAGCAGCCAAGGACTAGCGGGGGCGGAGACCCAGTACTTC | TRBV5-1 | . | 15 | TRBD2 | TRBJ2-5
CSVERGGGSITGELFF | TGCAGCGTTGAACGGGGGGGCGGGTCGATCACCGGGGAGCTGTTTTTT | TRBV29-1 | . | 16 | TRBD2 | TRBJ2-2
CASSLTSLETQYF | TGTGCCAGCAGCTTAACTAGTTTGGAGACCCAGTACTTC | TRBV7-2 | . | 13 | . | TRBJ2-5
CASSLDAGFYNEQFF | TGTGCCAGCAGCCTGGACGCGGGGTTCTACAATGAGCAGTTCTTC | TRBV5-6 | once | 15 | . | TRBJ2-1
CASSFDSPNTEAFF | TGTGCCAGCAGTTTTGACTCTCCGAACACTGAAGCTTTCTTT | TRBV27 | . | 14 | . | TRBJ1-1
CASSPRTGTGELFF | TGTGCCAGCTCACCACGTACAGGGACCGGGGAGCTGTTTTTT | TRBV18 | . | 14 | . | TRBJ2-2
CASSPTVQGYYDYTF | TGTGCCAGCTCACCGACGGTACAGGGGTACTATGACTACACCTTC | TRBV18 | . | 15 | TRBD1 | TRBJ1-2
CASSLWGTSGRFSGETQYF | TGTGCCAGCAGTTTATGGGGGACTAGCGGGAGGTTTAGCGGAGAGACCCAGTACTTC | TRBV27 | . | 19 | TRBD2 | TRBJ2-5